The rows below give T cell receptor beta chains drawn from one sample of a study of control samples from healthy donors and cancer patients. TCRdb keeps only in-frame clones here, not all; method: immunoSEQ multiplex PCR. In the table there are 100,000 to 150,000 clones, 80% to 95% of which are singletons. Sequencing was done on a sample of blood. Receptor source: a man younger than 35 in good health. The CDR3 runs from the conserved cysteine through the conserved F or W. The D gene is left open where the match is weak. Rows give clone size only sometimes, using once, few, many, or a class for an expanded clone.

j_gene: TRBJ1-3
v_gene: TRBV5-1
d_gene: -
abundance: -
CDR3aa: CASSSHMGAGNTIYF
CDR3nt: TGCGCCAGCAGCTCCCACATGGGTGCGGGAAACACCATATATTTT

j_gene: TRBJ2-6
v_gene: TRBV18
d_gene: -
abundance: -
CDR3aa: CASSPRGLTLSGANVLTF
CDR3nt: TGTGCCAGCTCACCAAGGGGACTGACTCTCTCTGGGGCCAACGTCCTGACTTTC

j_gene: TRBJ1-2
v_gene: TRBV10-3
d_gene: -
abundance: -
CDR3aa: CAISAGHTGYTF
CDR3nt: TGTGCCATCAGTGCGGGACACACTGGCTACACCTTC

j_gene: TRBJ1-1
v_gene: TRBV19
d_gene: -
abundance: -
CDR3aa: CASSYRPGQLNTEAFF
CDR3nt: TGTGCCAGTAGTTACAGACCCGGACAGTTGAACACTGAAGCTTTCTTT

j_gene: TRBJ2-3
v_gene: TRBV3-1/TRBV3-2
d_gene: -
abundance: -
CDR3aa: CASSLGFSTDTQYF
CDR3nt: TGTGCCAGCAGCCTGGGATTTAGCACAGATACGCAGTATTTT

j_gene: TRBJ2-7
v_gene: TRBV5-6
d_gene: TRBD2
abundance: -
CDR3aa: CASSLAGEGHEQYF
CDR3nt: TGTGCCAGCAGCTTGGCCGGGGAGGGACACGAGCAGTACTTC

j_gene: TRBJ1-2
v_gene: TRBV2
d_gene: TRBD1
abundance: once
CDR3aa: CASRGQGTNYGYTF
CDR3nt: TGTGCCAGCAGGGGACAGGGGACTAACTATGGCTACACCTTC

j_gene: TRBJ2-3
v_gene: TRBV4-1
d_gene: -
abundance: -
CDR3aa: CASSQNRDTQYF
CDR3nt: TGCGCCAGCAGCCAAAACCGCGATACGCAGTATTTT

j_gene: TRBJ1-2
v_gene: TRBV18
d_gene: TRBD1
abundance: once
CDR3aa: CASSPGTGGDYGYTF
CDR3nt: TGTGCCAGCTCACCCGGGACAGGGGGCGACTATGGCTACACCTTC

j_gene: TRBJ2-3
v_gene: TRBV6-1
d_gene: -
abundance: -
CDR3aa: CASSEVPSTDTQYF
CDR3nt: TGTGCCAGCAGTGAAGTTCCTAGCACAGATACGCAGTATTTT

j_gene: TRBJ2-3
v_gene: TRBV20-1
d_gene: TRBD2
abundance: -
CDR3aa: CSGGGTDTQYF
CDR3nt: TGCAGTGGGGGGGGAACAGATACGCAGTATTTT

j_gene: TRBJ2-2
v_gene: TRBV6-5
d_gene: -
abundance: once
CDR3aa: CASSYGGQSTGELFF
CDR3nt: TGTGCCAGCAGCTACGGGGGGCAGAGCACCGGGGAGCTGTTTTTT

j_gene: TRBJ1-5
v_gene: TRBV18
d_gene: TRBD1
abundance: -
CDR3aa: CASSPQTGDNQPQHF
CDR3nt: TGTGCCAGCTCACCTCAGACAGGGGATAATCAGCCCCAGCATTTT

j_gene: TRBJ1-2
v_gene: TRBV28
d_gene: -
abundance: -
CDR3aa: CASSPLIEIARGYTF
CDR3nt: TGTGCCAGCAGTCCCCTCATAGAGATCGCGAGGGGCTACACCTTC

j_gene: TRBJ2-3
v_gene: TRBV20-1
d_gene: TRBD2
abundance: -
CDR3aa: CSASPLTSGGAADTQYF
CDR3nt: TGCAGTGCTAGTCCCTTAACTAGCGGGGGGGCGGCAGATACGCAGTATTTT

j_gene: TRBJ1-3
v_gene: TRBV10-1
d_gene: -
abundance: once
CDR3aa: CASSAGISGNTIYF
CDR3nt: TGCGCCAGCAGTGCAGGGATCTCTGGAAACACCATATATTTT

j_gene: TRBJ2-1
v_gene: TRBV11-3
d_gene: TRBD2
abundance: -
CDR3aa: CASSPGLALDEQFF
CDR3nt: TGTGCCAGCAGCCCGGGACTAGCTTTGGATGAGCAGTTCTTC

j_gene: TRBJ2-7
v_gene: TRBV6-5
d_gene: -
abundance: -
CDR3aa: CASSYTRPGTEQYF
CDR3nt: TGTGCCAGCAGTTACACCCGACCAGGGACCGAGCAGTACTTC